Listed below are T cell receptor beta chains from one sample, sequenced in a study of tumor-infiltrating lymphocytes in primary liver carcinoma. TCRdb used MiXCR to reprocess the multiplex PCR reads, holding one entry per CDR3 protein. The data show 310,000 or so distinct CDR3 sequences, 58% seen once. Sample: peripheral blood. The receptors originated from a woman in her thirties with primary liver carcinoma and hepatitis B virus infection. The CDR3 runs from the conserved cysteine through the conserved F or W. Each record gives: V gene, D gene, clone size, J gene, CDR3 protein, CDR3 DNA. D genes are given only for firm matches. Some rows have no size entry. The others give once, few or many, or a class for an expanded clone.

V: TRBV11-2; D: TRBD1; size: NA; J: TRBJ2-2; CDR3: CVSSSGDRVKTGELFF; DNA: TGTGTCAGCAGCTCCGGGGACAGAGTGAAAACCGGGGAGCTGTTTTTT
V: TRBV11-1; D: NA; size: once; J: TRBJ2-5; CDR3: CASRYRADQETQYF; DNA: TGTGCCAGCCGCTACAGGGCAGACCAAGAGACTCAGTACTTC
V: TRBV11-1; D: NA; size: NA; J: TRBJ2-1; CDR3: CASSLANNIEQFF; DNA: TGTGCCAGCAGCTTAGCGAATAACATTGAGCAGTTCTTC
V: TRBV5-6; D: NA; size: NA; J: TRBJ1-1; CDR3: CASSFLTEKTEAFF; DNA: TGCGCCAGCAGTTTCCTCACAGAGAAGACTGAAGCTTTCTTT
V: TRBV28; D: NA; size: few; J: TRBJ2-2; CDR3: CASSFHTRKTNTGELFF; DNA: TGTGCCAGCAGTTTTCATACACGAAAAACGAACACCGGGGAGCTGTTTTTT
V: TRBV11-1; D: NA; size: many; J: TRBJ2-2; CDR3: CASTDRRGTGELFF; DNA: TGTGCCAGCACCGACCGAAGGGGCACCGGGGAGCTGTTTTTT
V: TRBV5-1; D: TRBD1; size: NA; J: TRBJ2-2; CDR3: CASKWTGGTGELFF; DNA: TGCGCCAGCAAGTGGACAGGGGGCACCGGGGAGCTGTTTTTT
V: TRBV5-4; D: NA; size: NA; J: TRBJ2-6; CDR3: CASSWAQGSSGANVLTF; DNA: TGTGCCAGCAGCTGGGCACAGGGAAGCTCTGGGGCCAACGTCCTGACTTTC
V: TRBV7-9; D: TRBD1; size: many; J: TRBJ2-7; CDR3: CASSSLSAQGFGEQYF; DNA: TGTGCCAGCAGCTCTCTGTCGGCACAGGGGTTTGGCGAGCAGTACTTC
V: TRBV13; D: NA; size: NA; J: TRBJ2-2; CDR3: CASSLEFLITGELFF; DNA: TGTGCCAGCAGCTTAGAGTTTCTGATCACCGGGGAGCTGTTTTTT
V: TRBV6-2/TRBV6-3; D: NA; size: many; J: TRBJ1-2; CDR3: CASSPQADYGYTF; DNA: TGTGCCAGCAGTCCACAGGCAGACTATGGCTACACCTTC
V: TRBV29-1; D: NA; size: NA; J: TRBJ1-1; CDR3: CSVDDRLNTEAFF; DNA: TGCAGCGTTGACGACAGGTTGAACACTGAAGCTTTCTTT
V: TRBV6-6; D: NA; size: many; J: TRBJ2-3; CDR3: CASSYRETSTDTQYF; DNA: TGTGCCAGCAGTTATCGGGAGACTAGCACAGATACGCAGTATTTT